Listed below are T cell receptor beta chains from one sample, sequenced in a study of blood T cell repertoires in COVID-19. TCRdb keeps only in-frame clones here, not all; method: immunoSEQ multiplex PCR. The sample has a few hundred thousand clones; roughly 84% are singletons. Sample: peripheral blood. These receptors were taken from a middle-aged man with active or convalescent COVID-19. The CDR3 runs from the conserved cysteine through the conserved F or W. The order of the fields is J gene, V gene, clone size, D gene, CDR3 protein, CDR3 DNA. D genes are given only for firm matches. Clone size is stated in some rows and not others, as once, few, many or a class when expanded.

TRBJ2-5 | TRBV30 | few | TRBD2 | CAWSEGLAEETQYF | TGTGCCTGGAGCGAGGGACTAGCGGAAGAGACCCAGTACTTC
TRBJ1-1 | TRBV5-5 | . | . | CASSFSGNPTEAFF | TGTGCCAGCAGCTTTTCAGGTAATCCCACTGAAGCTTTCTTT
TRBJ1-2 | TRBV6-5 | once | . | CASTRTQAGHGYTF | TGTGCCAGCACCCGAACACAGGCCGGGCATGGCTACACCTTC
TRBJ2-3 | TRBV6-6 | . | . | CASSSKSTDTQYF | TGTGCCAGCAGTTCAAAAAGCACAGATACGCAGTATTTT
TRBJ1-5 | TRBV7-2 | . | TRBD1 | CASSLGGGMNQPQHF | TGTGCCAGCAGCCTTGGAGGGGGCATGAATCAGCCCCAGCATTTT
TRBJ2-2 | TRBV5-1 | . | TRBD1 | CASSRTGEAGELFF | TGCGCCAGCAGCCGGACAGGGGAGGCCGGGGAGCTGTTTTTT
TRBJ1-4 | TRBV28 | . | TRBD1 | CASSATGTVATNEKLFF | TGTGCCAGCAGTGCCACCGGGACAGTAGCAACTAATGAAAAACTGTTTTTT
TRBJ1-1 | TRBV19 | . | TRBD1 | CASSIMQGATRAEAFF | TGTGCCAGTAGTATTATGCAGGGGGCGACGAGGGCGGAAGCTTTCTTT
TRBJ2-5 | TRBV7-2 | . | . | CASSLGITEETQYF | TGTGCCAGCAGCTTAGGTATCACAGAAGAGACCCAGTACTTC
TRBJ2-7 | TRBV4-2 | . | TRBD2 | CASSQGPVGSGGAYEQYF | TGTGCCAGCAGCCAAGGCCCCGTGGGGAGCGGGGGGGCCTACGAGCAGTACTTC
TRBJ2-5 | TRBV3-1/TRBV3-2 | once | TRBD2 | CASSQDPGLAGESPMKTQYF | TGTGCCAGCAGCCAAGATCCGGGACTAGCGGGAGAGTCCCCCATGAAGACCCAGTACTTC
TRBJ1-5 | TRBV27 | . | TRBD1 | CASRWEDRVSNQPQHF | TGTGCCAGCAGATGGGAGGACAGGGTAAGCAATCAGCCCCAGCATTTT
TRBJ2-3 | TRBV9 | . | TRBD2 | CASSGTSGTDTQYF | TGTGCCAGCAGTGGGACTAGCGGGACAGATACGCAGTATTTT
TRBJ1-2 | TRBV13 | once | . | CASTQNEGPHIYGYTF | TGTGCCAGCACCCAAAACGAGGGTCCCCATATCTATGGCTACACCTTC
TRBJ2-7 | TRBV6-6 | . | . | CASSWSGDTYEQYF | TGTGCCAGCAGTTGGTCCGGGGACACCTACGAGCAGTACTTC
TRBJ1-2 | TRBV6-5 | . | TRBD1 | CASSYSGTGRLYGYTF | TGTGCCAGCAGTTATTCCGGGACAGGCAGACTCTATGGCTACACCTTC
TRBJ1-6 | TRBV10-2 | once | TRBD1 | CASKGQNNSPLHF | TGCGCCAGCAAGGGACAGAATAATTCACCCCTCCACTTT
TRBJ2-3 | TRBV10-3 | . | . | CAIRRTTVPTDTQYF | TGTGCCATCAGACGGACTACTGTTCCCACAGATACGCAGTATTTT